The T cell receptor beta chain under discussion was sequenced for a study of cytomegalovirus exposure and HLA in healthy donors. For the study at large: Earlier results showed roughly 120 million unique TCR beta sequences derived from about 179 million T cells.

Between the trimmed V and J ends, which lost 5 bases and 5 bases, there was a span of 12 bases. Germline lookup yields CDR1 SGHTA and CDR2 FQGNSA. This CDR3 has 13 amino acids. Primers included in the PCR were 60 Vbeta and 13 Jbeta primers. Sequencing used immunoSEQ multiplex PCR; TCRdb keeps in-frame clones, though not all of them. Found here are approximately 150,000 clones, around three quarters of them singletons; the top ten hold approximately 2%. This receptor was taken from a man in his forties or fifties in good health and CMV-seronegative. Sample: PBMCs. This chain links TRBV7-2 with TRBJ2-5; TRBD2 might be the D (5 bases). CDR3 DNA sequence: TGTGCCAGCAGCACGGGGTATTCGGAGACCCAGTACTTC. This sequence encodes CASSTGYSETQYF.